Given below is one T cell receptor beta chain in context. The data belong to a study of cytomegalovirus exposure and HLA in healthy donors. This CDR3 contains 11 residues. Per the germline V gene, CDR1 is KGHSH and CDR2 is LQKENI. V shed 3 bases and J 9 bases; nucleotides not matched to a gene: 1. PCR amplification relied on 60 Vbeta primers (plus 13 Jbeta primers). Data came from immunoSEQ multiplex PCR; TCRdb stores just in-frame clones and leaves some out. Among under 150,000 clones listed, roughly four fifths were seen once. The specimen was PBMCs. This receptor was taken from a human donor in good health. The rearrangement uses TRBV18 and TRBJ2-7; 8 nucleotides match TRBD1. CDR3 residues: CASSPDRAQYF. The CDR3 DNA reads TGTGCCAGCTCACCGGACAGGGCGCAGTACTTC.